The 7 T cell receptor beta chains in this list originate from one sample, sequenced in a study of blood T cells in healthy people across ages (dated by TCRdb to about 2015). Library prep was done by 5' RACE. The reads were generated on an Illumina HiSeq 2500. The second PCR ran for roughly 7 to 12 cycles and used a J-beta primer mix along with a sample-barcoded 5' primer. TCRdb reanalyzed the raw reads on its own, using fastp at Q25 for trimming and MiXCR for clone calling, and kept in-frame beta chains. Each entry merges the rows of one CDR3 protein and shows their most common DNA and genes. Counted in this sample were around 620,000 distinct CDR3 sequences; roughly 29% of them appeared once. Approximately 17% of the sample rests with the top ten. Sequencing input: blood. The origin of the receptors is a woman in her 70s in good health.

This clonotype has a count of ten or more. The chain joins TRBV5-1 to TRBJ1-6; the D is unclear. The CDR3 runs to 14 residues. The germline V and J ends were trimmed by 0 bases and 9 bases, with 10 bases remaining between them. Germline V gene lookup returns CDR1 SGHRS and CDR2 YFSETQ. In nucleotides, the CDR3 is TGCGCCAGCAGCTTGGGTGAGAGAGGTTCACCCCTCCACTTT. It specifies CASSLGERGSPLHF.

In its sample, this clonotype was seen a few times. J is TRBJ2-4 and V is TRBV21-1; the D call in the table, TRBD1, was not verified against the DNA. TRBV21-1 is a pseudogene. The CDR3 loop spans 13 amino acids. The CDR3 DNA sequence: TGTGCCAGCCCTTGGGGCCTAAAAAACATTCAGTACTTC. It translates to CASPWGLKNIQYF.

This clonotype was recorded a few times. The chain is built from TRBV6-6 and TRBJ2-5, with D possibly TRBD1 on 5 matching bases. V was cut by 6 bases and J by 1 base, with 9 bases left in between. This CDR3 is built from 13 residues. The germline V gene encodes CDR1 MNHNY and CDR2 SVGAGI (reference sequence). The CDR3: CASRETAQETQYF. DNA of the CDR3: TGTGCCAGCAGAGAGACAGCCCAAGAGACCCAGTACTTC.

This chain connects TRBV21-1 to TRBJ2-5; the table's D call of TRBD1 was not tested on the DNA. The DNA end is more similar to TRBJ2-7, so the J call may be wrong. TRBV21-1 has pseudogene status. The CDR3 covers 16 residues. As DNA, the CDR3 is TGTGCCAGCAGCCCTCGGGCAGGTTTAAGCTCCTACGAGCAGTACTTC. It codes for CASSPRAGLSSYEQYF.

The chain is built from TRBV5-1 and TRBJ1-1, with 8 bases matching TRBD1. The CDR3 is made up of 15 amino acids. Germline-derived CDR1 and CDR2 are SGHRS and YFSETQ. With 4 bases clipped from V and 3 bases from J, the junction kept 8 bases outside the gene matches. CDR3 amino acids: CASSDYRGGHTEAFF. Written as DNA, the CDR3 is TGCGCCAGCAGCGACTACAGGGGGGGGCACACTGAAGCTTTCTTT.

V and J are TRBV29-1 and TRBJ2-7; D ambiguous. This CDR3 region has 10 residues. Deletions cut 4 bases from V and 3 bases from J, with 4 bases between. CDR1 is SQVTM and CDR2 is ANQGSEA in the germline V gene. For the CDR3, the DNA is TGCAGCGTTGGAGGCTACGAGCAGTACTTC. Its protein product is CSVGGYEQYF.

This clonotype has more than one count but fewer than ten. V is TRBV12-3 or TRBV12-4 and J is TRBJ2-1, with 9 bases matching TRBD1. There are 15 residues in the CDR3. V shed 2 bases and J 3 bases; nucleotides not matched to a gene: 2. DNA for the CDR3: TGTGCCAGCAGTTTATGGGACAGGGACTACAATGAGCAGTTCTTC. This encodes CASSLWDRDYNEQFF.